The entry that follows covers one T cell receptor beta chain sequence. Its antigen is as yet unknown. The data were obtained in a study of radiotherapy plus CTLA-4 blockade in lung cancer. General study points: Among reported predictors of response, early blood T cell clone dynamics with interferon-beta performed best.

Profiled with immunoSEQ multiplex PCR; TCRdb holds only in-frame clones, not every one. The table lists about 51,000 clones, about 77% of them singletons. The sequence came from a human donor with non-small cell lung cancer whose response to radiotherapy plus ipilimumab could not be evaluated. The sample consisted of peripheral blood, taken from a patient treated with radiotherapy plus ipilimumab.

CDR3 DNA sequence: TGTGCCAGCAGCGTAGCTTGGGAGGGGAATCAATACGAGCAGTACTTC. Its translation: CASSVAWEGNQYEQYF. The V call is TRBV9, the J call TRBJ2-5; 7 bases align to TRBD2. The DNA matches TRBJ2-7 better at its end, which makes the J call doubtful. Germline CDR1 is SGDLS and CDR2 is YYNGEE. CDR3 length: 16 residues.